This T cell receptor (beta chain) emerged from a study of memory CD4+ T cells and cytomegalovirus serostatus. Turning to this clone: Antigen unknown.

The sort gate was single viable CD3+CD4+CD8-CD45RO+ cells for memory CD4+ T cells. Study results and caveats: CMV serostatus prediction reached median AUC about 0.95, or 0.9 with US-trained model.

Data came from immunoSEQ multiplex PCR; TCRdb stores just in-frame clones and leaves some out. The sample lists some 52,000 clones, roughly four fifths occurring once. The CDR3 is made up of 15 amino acids. V lost 4 bases and J 2 bases, leaving 12 bases between the germline ends. The germline V gene encodes CDR1 MGHRA and CDR2 YSYEKL. The sample consisted of memory CD4+ T cells from blood. This receptor was taken from an adult in good health and CMV-seronegative. The V gene is TRBV4-1, the J gene TRBJ2-1; D is possibly TRBD2 (6 bases). The DNA of the CDR3 is TGCGCCAGCAGCCGGGCGGGGTCTACCTACAATGAGCAGTTCTTC. Translating it yields CASSRAGSTYNEQFF.